These T cell receptor beta chains were read from a single sample in a study of cytomegalovirus exposure and HLA in healthy donors. The method was immunoSEQ multiplex PCR; TCRdb's version includes in-frame clones alone and lacks a portion of them. The repertoire consists of 180,000 or so clones, with approximately 80% occurring once and the leading ten covering less than 0.9%. Sequencing was performed on PBMCs. These receptors all stem from a female donor in good health and CMV-seronegative. The CDR3 runs from the conserved cysteine through the conserved F or W. The order of the fields is clone size, D gene, J gene, V gene, CDR3 protein, CDR3 DNA. D genes are given only for firm matches. Size values are once, few and many counts, or a class for expanded clones, and some rows have none.

clone size: -; D gene: -; J gene: TRBJ1-3; V gene: TRBV7-9; CDR3 protein: CASSLANSGNTIYF; CDR3 DNA: TGTGCCAGCAGCTTAGCCAACTCTGGAAACACCATATATTTT
clone size: -; D gene: -; J gene: TRBJ1-1; V gene: TRBV18; CDR3 protein: CASSPSAAGVTEAFF; CDR3 DNA: TGTGCCAGCTCACCTTCGGCGGCAGGGGTCACTGAAGCTTTCTTT
clone size: -; D gene: TRBD2; J gene: TRBJ2-1; V gene: TRBV11-3; CDR3 protein: CASSRGGGRAFGNEQFF; CDR3 DNA: TGTGCCAGCAGCCGAGGGGGCGGGAGGGCCTTCGGAAATGAGCAGTTCTTC
clone size: -; D gene: TRBD2; J gene: TRBJ2-3; V gene: TRBV5-1; CDR3 protein: CASSFLAGGQGTQYF; CDR3 DNA: TGCGCCAGCAGCTTTCTAGCGGGAGGACAAGGTACGCAGTATTTT
clone size: once; D gene: TRBD1; J gene: TRBJ2-7; V gene: TRBV5-1; CDR3 protein: CASSLLTGEYEQYF; CDR3 DNA: TGCGCCAGCAGCTTGTTAACAGGGGAATACGAGCAGTACTTC
clone size: -; D gene: TRBD1; J gene: TRBJ1-1; V gene: TRBV5-1; CDR3 protein: CASSAGTGGNTEAFF; CDR3 DNA: TGCGCCAGCTCGGCCGGGACAGGGGGGAACACTGAAGCTTTCTTT
clone size: -; D gene: TRBD2; J gene: TRBJ2-3; V gene: TRBV4-3; CDR3 protein: CASSQGTGLAADTQYF; CDR3 DNA: TGCGCCAGCAGCCAGGGTACCGGACTAGCAGCAGATACGCAGTATTTT
clone size: -; D gene: TRBD1; J gene: TRBJ1-6; V gene: TRBV28; CDR3 protein: CASSGGTGRTYSPLHF; CDR3 DNA: TGTGCCAGCAGTGGCGGGACAGGCCGAACGTACTCACCCCTCCACTTT
clone size: once; D gene: -; J gene: TRBJ1-2; V gene: TRBV18; CDR3 protein: CASSISPIGIEYGYTF; CDR3 DNA: TGTGCCAGCTCAATCAGCCCTATCGGGATAGAGTATGGCTACACCTTC
clone size: -; D gene: -; J gene: TRBJ1-1; V gene: TRBV7-2; CDR3 protein: CASSLALRDTEAFF; CDR3 DNA: TGTGCCAGCAGCTTAGCCCTGAGGGACACTGAAGCTTTCTTT
clone size: -; D gene: TRBD1; J gene: TRBJ1-2; V gene: TRBV5-1; CDR3 protein: CASSQGQGANGYTF; CDR3 DNA: TGCGCCAGCAGCCAGGGACAGGGGGCTAATGGCTACACCTTC
clone size: -; D gene: TRBD2; J gene: TRBJ2-7; V gene: TRBV5-4; CDR3 protein: CASSLEGLAGDAYEQYF; CDR3 DNA: TGTGCCAGCAGCTTGGAAGGACTAGCGGGGGATGCCTACGAGCAGTACTTC
clone size: -; D gene: TRBD2; J gene: TRBJ2-4; V gene: TRBV19; CDR3 protein: CASSIGLAELAKNIQYF; CDR3 DNA: TGTGCCAGTAGTATAGGACTAGCGGAGCTAGCCAAAAACATTCAGTACTTC
clone size: -; D gene: -; J gene: TRBJ2-1; V gene: TRBV6-5; CDR3 protein: CASSYFPSSYNEQFF; CDR3 DNA: TGTGCCAGCAGTTACTTTCCTAGCTCCTACAATGAGCAGTTCTTC
clone size: -; D gene: -; J gene: TRBJ2-5; V gene: TRBV11-2; CDR3 protein: CASSLNPGTTETQYF; CDR3 DNA: TGTGCCAGCAGCTTAAATCCGGGGACAACAGAGACCCAGTACTTC
clone size: -; D gene: TRBD1; J gene: TRBJ1-6; V gene: TRBV5-1; CDR3 protein: CASSPRTGGNSPLHF; CDR3 DNA: TGCGCCAGCAGCCCACGGACAGGGGGAAATTCACCCCTCCACTTT
clone size: -; D gene: -; J gene: TRBJ2-6; V gene: TRBV4-3; CDR3 protein: CASSQDVFVQRAGANVLTF; CDR3 DNA: TGCGCCAGCAGCCAAGATGTATTTGTACAGAGAGCTGGGGCCAACGTCCTGACTTTC
clone size: -; D gene: TRBD1; J gene: TRBJ2-5; V gene: TRBV9; CDR3 protein: CASSVATGGAATQYF; CDR3 DNA: TGTGCCAGCAGCGTAGCTACAGGGGGCGCGGCGACCCAGTACTTC
clone size: once; D gene: -; J gene: TRBJ2-2; V gene: TRBV2; CDR3 protein: CASKIISGELFF; CDR3 DNA: TGTGCCAGCAAAATAATCAGCGGGGAGCTGTTTTTT
clone size: -; D gene: TRBD2; J gene: TRBJ2-7; V gene: TRBV18; CDR3 protein: CASSPGTTYEQYF; CDR3 DNA: TGTGCCAGCTCACCTGGGACTACCTACGAGCAGTACTTC
clone size: -; D gene: -; J gene: TRBJ2-2; V gene: TRBV7-8; CDR3 protein: CASSLAATTNTGELFF; CDR3 DNA: TGTGCCAGCAGCTTAGCAGCGACCACGAACACCGGGGAGCTGTTTTTT
clone size: few; D gene: -; J gene: TRBJ2-6; V gene: TRBV7-2; CDR3 protein: CASSLGIFSGANGLTF; CDR3 DNA: TGTGCCAGCAGCTTAGGAATTTTCTCTGGGGCCAACGGCCTGACTTTC
clone size: -; D gene: TRBD2; J gene: TRBJ2-5; V gene: TRBV4-2; CDR3 protein: CASSRVAGGQETQYF; CDR3 DNA: TGTGCCAGCAGTAGGGTAGCGGGGGGGCAAGAGACCCAGTACTTC
clone size: -; D gene: TRBD1; J gene: TRBJ2-4; V gene: TRBV19; CDR3 protein: CASSITGTGVKNSQYF; CDR3 DNA: TGTGCCAGTAGTATTACCGGGACAGGGGTCAAAAACAGTCAGTACTTC
clone size: -; D gene: -; J gene: TRBJ1-4; V gene: TRBV30; CDR3 protein: CAWSVSRGREKLFF; CDR3 DNA: TGTGCCTGGAGTGTGAGCAGGGGACGAGAAAAACTGTTTTTT
clone size: -; D gene: -; J gene: TRBJ2-7; V gene: TRBV5-1; CDR3 protein: CASSLMPREETYEQYF; CDR3 DNA: TGCGCCAGCAGCTTGATGCCGAGGGAAGAAACCTACGAGCAGTACTTC
clone size: -; D gene: TRBD1; J gene: TRBJ2-7; V gene: TRBV4-3; CDR3 protein: CASSQDWGQMYEQYF; CDR3 DNA: TGCGCCAGCAGCCAAGACTGGGGACAGATGTACGAGCAGTACTTC
clone size: -; D gene: TRBD1; J gene: TRBJ1-1; V gene: TRBV19; CDR3 protein: CASIDGQGVATEAFF; CDR3 DNA: TGTGCCAGTATCGACGGACAGGGGGTAGCCACTGAAGCTTTCTTT
clone size: -; D gene: -; J gene: TRBJ1-4; V gene: TRBV6-6; CDR3 protein: CASSYSIAGNEKLFF; CDR3 DNA: TGTGCCAGCAGTTACTCGATCGCAGGGAATGAAAAACTGTTTTTT
clone size: -; D gene: -; J gene: TRBJ2-7; V gene: TRBV27; CDR3 protein: CASSFGVASYEQYF; CDR3 DNA: TGTGCCAGCAGTTTCGGGGTGGCCTCCTACGAGCAGTACTTC
clone size: -; D gene: TRBD1; J gene: TRBJ2-2; V gene: TRBV4-3; CDR3 protein: CASSPGTGGRATGELFF; CDR3 DNA: TGCGCCAGCAGCCCTGGGACAGGGGGTCGGGCCACCGGGGAGCTGTTTTTT
clone size: -; D gene: TRBD1; J gene: TRBJ2-5; V gene: TRBV18; CDR3 protein: CASSHTGEQETQYF; CDR3 DNA: TGTGCCAGCTCACACACAGGGGAACAAGAGACCCAGTACTTC